Shown below are 14 T cell receptor beta chains from a single sample sequenced in a study of OX40 agonist ivuxolimab in advanced cancers. Sequencing used immunoSEQ multiplex PCR; TCRdb keeps in-frame clones, though not all of them. The data show over 95,000 clones, about 91% seen once. Sequencing used CD4+ or CD8+ T cells sorted from blood, obtained in a trial of the OX40 agonist ivuxolimab. These receptor sequences come from an adult with an advanced solid tumor such as melanoma, head and neck, liver or kidney cancer.

The chain carries TRBV19 and TRBJ2-7, with 7 bases fitting TRBD1. J was trimmed by 5 bases and V by 9 bases; bases with no gene match: 16. CDR3 length: 15 residues. From germline, CDR1 is LNHDA and CDR2 SQIVND (reference sequence). CDR3 in DNA: TGTGCCAGGGGTCAGGGGGACAAAACTCCCCACGAGCAGTACTTC. This gives the protein CARGQGDKTPHEQYF.

The chain employs TRBV29-1 and TRBJ2-7; D ambiguous. This CDR3 contains 11 residues. V lost 7 bases, J lost 5 bases, and 12 bases lay in between. Germline CDR1 is SQVTM and CDR2 is ANQGSEA. CDR3 DNA sequence: TGCAGCGCGAGTCAGTATGACGAGCAGTACTTC. This sequence encodes CSASQYDEQYF.

This chain uses TRBV4-3 with TRBJ2-3; tentative D call: TRBD1 (6 bases). Trimming removed 2 bases at V and 1 base at J, with 10 bases between. Germline loops: CDR1 LGHNA, CDR2 YSLEER. The CDR3 totals 15 residues. The CDR3 loop reads CASSQRRTGTDTQYF. The CDR3 DNA is TGCGCCAGCAGCCAAAGGAGGACAGGCACAGATACGCAGTATTTT.

This clone occurred once. This rearrangement joins TRBV5-1 to TRBJ1-1; no clear D. Per the germline V gene, CDR1 is SGHRS and CDR2 is YFSETQ. The CDR3 covers 12 residues. V was pared by 0 bases and J by 9 bases, with 9 bases between. The CDR3 loop reads CASSLEEQQAFF. DNA of the CDR3: TGCGCCAGCAGCTTGGAAGAACAGCAAGCTTTCTTT.

This chain links TRBV27 with TRBJ2-5; no clear D. Trimming stripped 3 bases from V and 7 bases from J, with 12 bases between. This CDR3 spans 13 amino acids. Germline CDR1 MNHEY, CDR2 SMNVEV (reference sequence). For the CDR3, the DNA is TGTGCCAGCAGTTTTCGAGGCCGTGGGACCCAGTACTTC. Translating gives CASSFRGRGTQYF.

This chain links TRBV6-5 with TRBJ2-7, with no clear D. The CDR3 is 15 residues long. V lost 0 bases and J lost 2, with 11 bases in between. Germline-derived CDR1 and CDR2 are MNHEY and SVGAGI. The CDR3: CASSYSTQSTYEQYF. DNA of the CDR3: TGTGCCAGCAGTTACTCGACTCAATCAACCTACGAGCAGTACTTC.

The genes are TRBV11-2 and TRBJ1-1; the match to TRBD1 covers 8 bases. From germline, CDR1 is SGHAT and CDR2 FQNNGV. Trimming removed 1 base from V and 10 bases from J; junction bases left unmatched: 11. The CDR3 has 15 residues. In DNA form, the CDR3 reads TGTGCCAGCAGCTTAGGGCAGGGGGCTCCACTTAGAGCTTTCTTT. Translation: CASSLGQGAPLRAFF. Using reference TRBV11-2 and TRBJ1-1 for the parts outside the CDR3, the full variable domain is EAGVAQSPRYKIIEKRQSVAFWCNPISGHATLYWYQQILGQGPKLLIQFQNNGVVDDSQLPKDRFSAERLKGVDSTLKIQPAKLEDSAVYLCASSLGQGAPLRAFFGQGTRLTVV.

The chain carries TRBV21-1 and TRBJ1-3. TRBV21-1 counts as a pseudogene. The CDR3 is made up of 17 amino acids. Written as DNA, the CDR3 is TGTGCCAGCAGCCTACAGGGTAGGGGGGGAACTGGAAACACCATATATTTT. It translates to CASSLQGRGGTGNTIYF.

The V call is TRBV19, the J call TRBJ2-7, with D hard to call. The CDR3 has 14 residues. V was trimmed by 3 bases and J by 9 bases, leaving 18 bases between them. Germline CDR1 is LNHDA and CDR2 is SQIVND (reference sequence). The CDR3 nucleotides are TGTGCCAGTAGTATGGTGGGTCCCCGGTCGGGGCAGTACTTC. Translating it yields CASSMVGPRSGQYF.

The chain combines TRBV21-1 with TRBJ2-3; the listed D gene, TRBD2, was not tested against the DNA. TRBV21-1 is noted as a pseudogene. The CDR3 consists of 17 residues. This CDR3 reads CASNAIGGGFRADTQYF. CDR3 DNA: TGTGCCAGCAATGCAATCGGTGGGGGGTTTAGGGCAGATACGCAGTATTTT.

The rearrangement links TRBV7-2 to TRBJ2-7; D is unclear. Trimming shortened V by 5 bases and J by 7 bases, and 18 bases separated the two germline ends. The CDR3 consists of 14 residues. Germline V gene lookup returns CDR1 SGHTA and CDR2 FQGNSA. CDR3 in amino acids: CASSPAASPWEQYF. CDR3 coding DNA: TGTGCCAGCAGCCCAGCAGCCTCCCCTTGGGAGCAGTACTTC.

This clone was counted a single time. The gene calls are TRBV11-1 and TRBJ2-7, with 9 bases aligning to TRBD1. In germline, CDR1 is SGHAT, CDR2 FQDESV (reference sequence). V was clipped by 1 base and J by 6 bases; unmatched bases: 7. This CDR3 comprises 15 residues. The CDR3 loop reads CASSLGGTGYPEQYF. The CDR3 nucleotides read TGTGCCAGCAGCTTAGGAGGGACAGGGTACCCCGAGCAGTACTTC. The variable domain in full, with the rest retrieved from reference TRBV11-1 and TRBJ2-7, is EAEVAQSPRYKITEKSQAVAFWCDPISGHATLYWYRQILGQGPELLVQFQDESVVDDSQLPKDRFSAERLKGVDSTLKIQPAELGDSAMYLCASSLGGTGYPEQYFGPGTRLTVT.

The chain joins TRBV19 to TRBJ1-5; D unclear. Trimming left V 4 bases short and J 2 bases short, with 12 bases between. Germline V CDR1 and CDR2: LNHDA, SQIVND (reference sequence). There are 15 residues in the CDR3. CDR3 DNA: TGTGCCAGTAGTACTGAGGGAGTGCGCAATCAGCCCCAGCATTTT. As protein: CASSTEGVRNQPQHF.

This clone occurred once. The chain uses TRBV5-5 and TRBJ1-5; TRBD1 is a possible D gene (5 bases). Per germline, CDR1 SGHKS and CDR2 YYEKEE (reference sequence). V lost 1 base and J 6 bases, leaving 11 bases between the germline ends. CDR3 length: 14 amino acids. CDR3 loop: CASSLWGRGQPQHF. In DNA form, the CDR3 reads TGTGCCAGCAGCTTGTGGGGCCGAGGTCAGCCCCAGCATTTT.